One and the same sample provided the 19 T cell receptor beta chains below, sequenced in a study of T cell clones after liver transplantation. This table comes from immunoSEQ multiplex PCR, and its TCRdb copy is limited to in-frame clones, with some not included. The sample shows around 13,000 clones, 74% of them seen only once. Sequencing was performed on CD8+ T cells from blood, taken at the 22-month timepoint. The receptors derive from a human patient who received a liver transplant. Some T cells may be the graft donor's.

The genes are TRBV5-8 and TRBJ1-5; tentatively, D is TRBD1 (5 bases). CDR1 and CDR2 from the germline V gene are SGHTS and YDEGEE. The length of the CDR3 is 15 residues. V dropped 3 bases and J dropped 4 bases, with 14 bases sitting between them. The CDR3 region has the DNA TGTGCCAGCAGCTGGGGCCCGGGGAAAAATCAGCCCCAGCATTTT. Protein sequence: CASSWGPGKNQPQHF.

V usage is TRBV5-1 and J usage is TRBJ2-1, with 11 bases aligning to TRBD2. CDR3 length equals 15 residues. Germline V gene data show CDR1 as SGHRS and CDR2 as YFSETQ. Trimming at V came to 0 bases and at J to 8 bases, leaving 4 bases not matched to a gene. The CDR3 region has the DNA TGCGCCAGCAGCTTGGAACTAGCGGGAGTCGATGAGCAGTTCTTC. Its protein product is CASSLELAGVDEQFF.

This chain links TRBV19 with TRBJ1-1, with 7 bases that match TRBD1. J was trimmed by 9 bases and V by 5 bases; bases with no gene match: 6. Germline V gene lookup returns CDR1 LNHDA and CDR2 SQIVND (reference sequence). The CDR3 totals 12 residues. CDR3 coding DNA: TGTGCCAGTAGTTCCGGGACAGAGAAAGCTTTCTTT. Its protein product is CASSSGTEKAFF.

The chain links TRBV15 to TRBJ2-1, with D possibly matching TRBD1 (6 bases). The CDR3 extends over 15 amino acids. Trimming left V 1 base short and J 2 bases short, with 9 bases between. In germline, CDR1 is LNHNV, CDR2 YYDKDF (reference sequence). The CDR3 DNA reads as TGTGCCACCAGCAGAGCGACAGGCACCTACAATGAGCAGTTCTTC. It yields the protein CATSRATGTYNEQFF.

This clone was counted only a few times. This chain uses TRBV4-1 with TRBJ1-1; no clear D gene. This CDR3 has 14 amino acids. The germline V and J ends were trimmed by 4 bases and 0 bases, with 9 bases remaining between them. The V gene's germline CDR1 is MGHRA and CDR2 YSYEKL. CDR3 coding DNA: TGCGCCAGCAGCCCGAGCACTATGAACACTGAAGCTTTCTTT. Residues: CASSPSTMNTEAFF.

The genes are TRBV28 and TRBJ1-2; unclear D gene. V was cut by 6 bases and J by 5 bases, with 10 bases left in between. The CDR3 totals 12 residues. The germline V gene encodes CDR1 MDHEN and CDR2 SYDVKM. The CDR3 spells CASSLGQYGYTF. CDR3 in DNA: TGTGCCAGCAGCCTCGGTCAGTATGGCTACACCTTC.

The J gene is TRBJ2-5, the V gene TRBV5-1; TRBD2 agrees at 10 bases. Germline CDR1 reads SGHRS; CDR2 reads YFSETQ. This CDR3 has 14 amino acids. V was pared by 7 bases and J by 8 bases, with 11 bases of the junction left unmatched. The CDR3 here is CASHDSSGRETQYF. For the CDR3, the DNA is TGCGCCAGCCACGACTCTAGCGGGAGAGAAACCCAGTACTTC. Filled out from reference TRBV5-1 and TRBJ2-5, the complete variable domain reads KAGVTQTPRYLIKTRGQQVTLSCSPISGHRSVSWYQQTPGQGLQFLFEYFSETQRNKGNFPGRFSGRQFSNSRSEMNVSTLELGDSALYLCASHDSSGRETQYFGPGTRLLVL.

This clone was seen just once. V usage is TRBV7-9 and J usage is TRBJ2-2; TRBD2 might be the D (5 bases). CDR1 is SEHNR and CDR2 is FQNEAQ in the germline V gene (reference sequence). The CDR3 runs 15 residues. Between the trimmed V and J ends, which lost 3 bases and 6 bases, there was a span of 14 bases. CDR3 sequence: CASSFPSSQAGELFF. The DNA of the CDR3 is TGTGCCAGCAGCTTCCCTTCTAGCCAGGCCGGGGAGCTGTTTTTT.

This sequence joins TRBV4-3 and TRBJ1-6, with TRBD1 as a possible D gene (6 bases). Deletions cut 1 base from V and 5 bases from J, with 9 bases between. The CDR3 has 15 residues. Germline CDR1 is LGHNA and CDR2 is YSLEER. The CDR3 is CASSQAGQNNSPLHF. CDR3 in DNA: TGCGCCAGCAGCCAAGCAGGACAGAATAATTCACCCCTCCACTTT.

This clone was counted ten times or more. The chain employs TRBV4-2 and TRBJ1-2; D is ambiguous. Germline V lookup: CDR1 LGHNA, CDR2 YNFKEQ. Trimming left V 0 bases short and J 4 bases short, with 12 bases between. The CDR3 contains 15 residues. CDR3 protein: CASSQDRGASYGYTF. CDR3 nucleotides: TGTGCCAGCAGCCAAGACCGCGGAGCCTCCTATGGCTACACCTTC.

The chain carries TRBV4-3 and TRBJ2-5, with a possible D match to TRBD2 (6 bases). Germline CDR1 is LGHNA and CDR2 is YSLEER. V lost 1 base to trimming and J lost 2 bases, with 14 bases between them. This CDR3 comprises 16 residues. This CDR3 is CASSQGRGSLQETQYF. The CDR3 DNA reads as TGCGCCAGCAGCCAAGGGCGGGGATCCCTTCAAGAGACCCAGTACTTC.

The genes are TRBV5-6 and TRBJ1-4; the match to TRBD1 covers 7 bases. Trimming took 4 bases from V and 5 from J; bases not matched to a gene: 8. Germline V gene data show CDR1 as SGHDT and CDR2 as YYEEEE. CDR3 length: 15 amino acids. The CDR3 DNA reads as TGTGCCAGCAGCCAACCGGGACAGTTAAATGAAAAACTGTTTTTT. It translates to CASSQPGQLNEKLFF.

This clone has more than one count but fewer than ten. J is TRBJ2-7 and V is TRBV4-3; unclear D gene. Germline V gives CDR1 LGHNA, CDR2 YSLEER. Trimming left V 2 bases short and J 1 base short, with 6 bases between. The CDR3 is 13 residues long. The CDR3 protein is CASSQSVSYEQYF. In DNA form, the CDR3 reads TGCGCCAGCAGCCAATCGGTGTCCTACGAGCAGTACTTC.

Note on this clone: Other DNA sequences in the sample encode the same CDR3. This chain uses TRBV9 with TRBJ2-1; 8 positions agree with TRBD2. The germline gives CDR1 SGDLS, CDR2 YYNGEE. The CDR3 has 14 residues. V gave up 0 bases and J gave up 10 bases; unmatched junction bases: 6. In DNA form, the CDR3 reads TGTGCCAGCAGCGTAGACGGGGGGGCCTTCGAGCAGTTCTTC. Encoded protein: CASSVDGGAFEQFF.

The V and J genes are TRBV5-5 and TRBJ1-5, with 8 bases that match TRBD1. In germline, CDR1 is SGHKS, CDR2 YYEKEE (reference sequence). J lost 5 bases, V lost 4 bases, and 11 bases had no gene match. There are 16 residues in the CDR3. The CDR3 here is CASSPSGQGVYQPQHF. Written as DNA, the CDR3 is TGTGCCAGCAGCCCTAGCGGACAGGGTGTCTATCAGCCCCAGCATTTT.

V usage is TRBV4-3 and J usage is TRBJ2-3, with 8 bases matching TRBD2. The trim removed 0 bases at V and 6 bases at J, leaving 11 bases unmatched. This CDR3 has 17 residues. The germline V gene has CDR1 LGHNA and CDR2 YSLEER. The CDR3 loop is CASSQEGGGLTRDTQYF. The CDR3 DNA is TGCGCCAGCAGCCAAGAGGGCGGGGGGCTCACGAGGGATACGCAGTATTTT.

CDR3 DNA: TGTGCCAGCAGCTTGGTTGGTGCGTATGGCTACACCTTC. This gives the protein CASSLVGAYGYTF. The chain joins TRBV5-6 to TRBJ1-2; D remains ambiguous. CDR3 size: 13 residues. Germline V gene lookup returns CDR1 SGHDT and CDR2 YYEEEE. Trimming stripped 0 bases from V and 5 bases from J, with 8 bases between.

The J gene is TRBJ1-4, the V gene TRBV12-5; D remains unclear. Trimming took off 9 bases at V and 0 bases at J, with 14 bases between the two ends. Germline V lookup: CDR1 LGHNT, CDR2 FRNRAP. The CDR3 extends over 15 amino acids. This CDR3 is CASSAGEATNEKLFF. The CDR3 bases are TGTGCTAGCTCGGCCGGCGAAGCAACTAATGAAAAACTGTTTTTT.

This chain joins TRBV29-1 and TRBJ2-7, with 14 bases matching TRBD2. Germline CDR1 is SQVTM and CDR2 is ANQGSEA. The V and J ends lost 4 bases and 0 bases, in that order; junction bases with no gene match: 23. There are 22 residues in the CDR3. CDR3 nucleotide sequence: TGCAGCGTTGTGGCTCACGGTGGAGGGCCGACTAGCGGGAGGGCTAGCTCCTACGAGCAGTACTTC. Protein product: CSVVAHGGGPTSGRASSYEQYF.